This is a list of T cell receptor beta chains from one sample in a study of blood T cell repertoires in COVID-19. Measured with immunoSEQ multiplex PCR; TCRdb has only the in-frame clones, and not every one. The sample consists of 95,000 to 150,000 clones, about three quarters of them appearing once. The specimen was peripheral blood. These receptors all come from a woman between 65 and 79 years old with acute or convalescent COVID-19. Both conserved end residues are part of each CDR3. The D gene is left open where the match is weak. Rows may omit the clone size; those that give it use once, few, many or a size class.

V gene	J gene	D gene	clone size	CDR3 protein	CDR3 DNA
TRBV20-1	TRBJ2-7	NA	NA	CSASLSNPGGYEQYF	TGCAGTGCTAGTCTATCAAACCCCGGCGGCTACGAGCAGTACTTC
TRBV30	TRBJ2-1	TRBD1	many	CAWSHRDRGGEQFF	TGTGCCTGGAGCCACCGGGACAGGGGAGGTGAGCAGTTCTTC
TRBV7-2	TRBJ1-4	TRBD1	NA	CASSLVRDRGLKKLFF	TGTGCCAGCAGCTTAGTCCGGGACAGGGGGTTGAAAAAACTGTTTTTT
TRBV24-1	TRBJ2-1	TRBD2	NA	CATASAGDSHNEQFF	TGTGCCACCGCCTCGGCGGGAGATTCCCACAATGAGCAGTTCTTC
TRBV29-1	TRBJ2-7	NA	NA	CSVEVTGVYEQYF	TGCAGCGTTGAGGTTACGGGGGTCTACGAGCAGTACTTC
TRBV12-3/TRBV12-4	TRBJ2-2	NA	NA	CASQRGNTGELFF	TGTGCCAGCCAACGGGGGAACACCGGGGAGCTGTTTTTT
TRBV24-1	TRBJ2-2	NA	NA	CATSDPTGSNELFF	TGTGCCACCAGTGATCCCACAGGCAGTAACGAGCTGTTTTTT
TRBV18	TRBJ2-3	TRBD2	NA	CASSPTSGGAQDTQYF	TGTGCCAGCTCACCTACTAGCGGGGGGGCCCAAGATACGCAGTATTTT
TRBV7-9	TRBJ1-2	NA	NA	CASSSYRVHGYTF	TGTGCCAGCAGCTCCTACAGGGTGCATGGCTACACCTTC
TRBV5-1	TRBJ1-2	NA	few	CASAGTGNYGYTF	TGCGCCAGCGCGGGTACCGGTAACTATGGCTACACCTTC